These 24 T cell receptor beta chains came from one sample sequenced in a study of CD8+ T cells in alopecia areata. Extracted RNA was reverse transcribed into cDNA, the sequencing template. Method: immunoSEQ multiplex PCR; TCRdb's copy keeps in-frame clones and lacks some. This sample has 20,000 or so clones and no singletons, with 31% in the ten largest. Sorting of pooled cutaneous lymph node cells was based on CD4, CD8alpha, NKG2D, NKG2ACE and other markers. The sample consisted of CD8+ T cells sorted from a lymph node. Receptor source: a C3H/HeJ mouse with alopecia areata. MHC haplotype here: H2-k.

This clone was observed a few times. The genes and germline here are from mouse. The CDR3 end lies 4 residues beyond the end of the read and is filled in from the germline J gene. This rearrangement joins TRBV13-2 to TRBJ2-7; no definite D call. This CDR3 comprises 12 residues. V lost 1 base and J 3 bases, leaving 5 bases between the germline ends. Germline lookup yields CDR1 NNHNN and CDR2 SYGAGS (reference sequence). CDR3 residues: CASGDQDYEQYF. CDR3 bases read: TGTGCCAGCGGTGATCAGGACTAT.

This clone was counted ten times or more. The gene names here belong to mouse. CDR3 DNA (partial): TGTGCCAGCGGGAGGACTGGGGTTAACTATGCT. It encodes CASGRTGVNYA. The CDR3 in its entirety is CASGRTGVNYAEQFF. This chain connects TRBV13-2 to TRBJ2-1; 9 bases match TRBD2. The sequenced fragment ends 4 residues before the CDR3 boundary, so the rest is inferred from the germline J gene. The germline gives CDR1 NNHNN, CDR2 SYGAGS (reference sequence). The CDR3 has 15 amino acids. Trimming removed 5 bases from V and 0 bases from J; junction bases left unmatched: 3.

In its sample, this clone was seen many times. The protein in this entry is translated from the DNA; at residue 10 it differs from the protein listed in TCRdb. Gene names are mouse gene names. The missing CDR3 end, 3 residues past where the read stops, is filled in from the germline J gene. The chain is built from TRBV13-3 and TRBJ1-3; D remains ambiguous. The CDR3 sequence is 13 residues long. Between the trimmed V and J ends, which lost 6 bases and 0 bases, there was a span of 7 bases. Germline assignment: CDR1 NNHDY and CDR2 SYVADS. This CDR3 reads CASKTISGNTLYF. The covered CDR3 bases are TGTGCCAGCAAAACAATTTCTGGAAATACG. Using reference TRBV13-3 and TRBJ1-3 for the parts outside the CDR3, the full variable domain is EAAVTQSPRSKVAVTGGKVTLSCHQTNNHDYMYWYRQDTGHGLRLIHYSYVADSTEKGDIPDGYKASRPSQENFSLILELASLSQTAVYFCASKTISGNTLYFGEGSRLIVV.

A word on this clone: At residue 11, TCRdb's protein disagrees with the DNA translation; the protein shown here derives from the DNA. Mouse names are used for the genes. The read halts 3 residues ahead of the CDR3 end, with the missing end drawn from the germline J gene. The chain joins TRBV5 to TRBJ1-6; a possible D gene is TRBD1 (5 bases). TRBJ1-6 is known as an ORF, though its function is uncertain. The V gene lost 5 bases and the J gene lost 4 bases, with 9 bases spanning the gap. Per the germline V gene, CDR1 is LGHNA and CDR2 is YNLKQL (reference sequence). The CDR3 loop spans 14 amino acids. The CDR3 reads CASSSRQYNSPLYF. Incomplete CDR3 DNA: TGTGCCAGCAGCTCCCGACAGTATAATTCGCCC.

This clone was seen ten or more times. Genes and germline come from the mouse. CDR3 DNA, as far as it was read: TGTGCCAGCAGTCCCTCAGGGAGAATTTCCAACGAA. Translating it yields CASSPSGRISNE. The entire CDR3 reads CASSPSGRISNERLFF. This chain connects TRBV19 to TRBJ1-4; TRBD1 is a possible D gene (5 bases). The read falls 4 residues short of the CDR3 end, and the missing part is taken from the germline J gene. The CDR3 has 16 residues. Germline CDR1 FNHDT, CDR2 SITEND (reference sequence). Trimming cost V 4 bases and J 0 bases, with 13 bases left between them.

Details on this clone: Gene names are mouse gene names. The CDR3 end falls 4 residues outside the read, so it is completed with the germline J gene. The chain carries TRBV31 and TRBJ2-7, with a possible D match to TRBD2 (5 bases). The CDR3 is made up of 12 amino acids. CDR1 is GKSSPN and CDR2 is SITVG in the germline V gene. Deletions cut 1 base from V and 3 bases from J, with 7 bases between. CDR3 sequence: CAWSQTVYEQYF. The covered CDR3 bases are TGTGCCTGGAGTCAGACTGTCTAT.

At least ten counts were recorded for this clone. Any gene name here is a mouse gene name. The read is 4 residues too short to cover the CDR3 end, so that end is filled in from the germline J gene. J is TRBJ2-5 and V is TRBV13-3, with a tentative D call TRBD2 (6 bases). V lost 2 bases and J 0 bases, leaving 13 bases between the germline ends. Per the germline V gene, CDR1 is NNHDY and CDR2 is SYVADS. The CDR3 contains 16 residues. The covered CDR3 bases are TGTGCCAGCAGTGAGGGACTTTTTTTTAACCAAGAC. It specifies CASSEGLFFNQD. In full, the CDR3 reads CASSEGLFFNQDTQYF.

On this clone itself: The genes are named according to mouse. The read is 4 residues too short to cover the CDR3 end, so that end is filled in from the germline J gene. J is TRBJ1-1 and V is TRBV31; tentatively, D is TRBD1 (6 bases). V dropped 2 bases and J dropped 4 bases, with 11 bases sitting between them. CDR1 is GKSSPN and CDR2 is SITVG in the germline V gene. The CDR3 loop spans 13 amino acids. The CDR3 bases that were read are TGTGCCTGGAGTTACAGGGAGGGCACA. This gives the protein CAWSYREGT. The full-length CDR3 reads as CAWSYREGTEVFF.

This clone was detected a few times. Gene names and germline match the mouse. The CDR3 end is not reached by the read, which stops 4 residues before it; the germline J gene fills it in. This chain links TRBV13-1 with TRBJ2-7, with a tentative D call TRBD2 (6 bases). This CDR3 is 13 amino acids long. Germline V gene lookup returns CDR1 NSHNY and CDR2 SYGAGN. CDR3 protein: CASSDDLGYEQYF. Partial CDR3 DNA: TGTGCCAGCAGTGATGATCTGGGGTAT.

In regard to this clone: Here the gene names and germline are mouse. The read terminates 4 residues ahead of where the CDR3 ends, so the germline J gene completes it. The chain carries TRBV13-3 and TRBJ2-7; D possibly corresponds to TRBD1 (6 bases). This CDR3 comprises 13 residues. From germline, CDR1 is NNHDY and CDR2 SYVADS. The V end lost 6 bases, the J end lost 3 bases, and 13 bases lay between the germline ends. CDR3 residues: CASTPGQLYEQYF. The sequenced part of the CDR3 DNA is TGTGCCAGCACCCCGGGACAACTCTAT.

In the case of this clone: Gene names are the mouse ones. Read coverage stops 4 residues before the CDR3 terminus; the germline J gene supplies the remainder. The chain employs TRBV19 and TRBJ1-1; weak D call: TRBD1 (5 bases). CDR1 and CDR2 (germline): FNHDT, SITEND (reference sequence). This CDR3 has 12 amino acids. The CDR3 loop is CASSIGGGEVFF. The DNA read from the CDR3 is TGTGCCAGCAGTATAGGGGGGGGA.

Worth noting for this clone: The gene names given are mouse names. The read halts 4 residues ahead of the CDR3 end, with the missing end drawn from the germline J gene. V usage is TRBV13-2 and J usage is TRBJ2-2, with 9 nucleotides matching TRBD1. CDR3 length: 14 amino acids. From germline, CDR1 is NNHNN and CDR2 SYGAGS (reference sequence). The CDR3 bases that were read are TGTGCCAGCGGCCCACAGGGGGCCGTCGGG. Its protein is CASGPQGAVG. The full CDR3 sequence reads CASGPQGAVGQLYF.

This clone was picked up a small number of times. Gene names denote mouse genes. Read sequence stops 4 residues before the CDR3 end, and the germline J gene provides the missing end. The J gene is TRBJ1-4, the V gene TRBV13-3; the match to TRBD1 covers 8 bases. CDR3 length: 15 residues. With V trimmed by 0 bases and J by 2 bases, 0 bases remained unmatched. From germline, CDR1 is NNHDY and CDR2 SYVADS. CDR3 sequence: CASSDGDRSNERLFF. The DNA read from the CDR3 is TGTGCCAGCAGTGATGGGGACAGGTCCAACGAA.

This clone was counted at least ten times. Gene names refer to mouse genes. The CDR3 is cut off 4 residues early in the read; its end comes from the germline J gene. The chain is built from TRBV1 and TRBJ2-7; 12 positions match TRBD2. The CDR3 spans 14 residues. Germline lookup yields CDR1 NSQYPW and CDR2 LRSPGD (reference sequence). CDR3 amino acids: CTCSGDWGDNEQYF. CDR3 DNA (partial): TGCACCTGCAGTGGGGACTGGGGGGATAAT.

As regards this clone: All gene names here are mouse names. Coverage ceases 4 residues before the CDR3 finishes, and the germline J gene fills in the end. The chain combines TRBV13-3 with TRBJ1-2, with D perhaps TRBD1 (6 bases). V shed 0 bases and J shed 2 bases, with 8 bases lying between them. The CDR3 is 14 residues long. Germline loops: CDR1 NNHDY, CDR2 SYVADS. This CDR3 reads CASSDAQGNSDYTF. The sequenced part of the CDR3 DNA is TGTGCCAGCAGTGATGCCCAGGGGAACTCC.

This clone appeared a few times. Each gene name is a mouse one. The read is 4 residues too short to cover the CDR3 end, so that end is filled in from the germline J gene. The V call is TRBV1, the J call TRBJ2-2, with 9 bases lining up with TRBD1. The CDR3 totals 16 residues. Germline V gene sequence: CDR1 NSQYPW, CDR2 LRSPGD (reference sequence). Germline trimming cut 3 bases from V and 6 bases from J; bases unmatched to any gene: 8. The covered CDR3 bases are TGCACCTGCAGTGCGGCAAACAGGGGGCGCTCCGGG. As protein: CTCSAANRGRSG. The entire CDR3 protein is CTCSAANRGRSGQLYF.

This clone was recorded a few times. All gene names here are mouse names. The read ends 4 residues before the CDR3 terminus; that terminus is restored from the germline J gene. The rearrangement links TRBV13-3 to TRBJ1-1; D remains ambiguous. CDR3 length equals 13 residues. Germline V gives CDR1 NNHDY, CDR2 SYVADS. Trimming stripped 0 bases from V and 1 base from J, with 4 bases between. The sequenced part of the CDR3 DNA is TGTGCCAGCAGTGATGGCAGAAACACA. Translating it yields CASSDGRNT. The CDR3 reads in full as CASSDGRNTEVFF.

Worth noting for this clone: The gene names here belong to mouse. Read sequence stops 4 residues before the CDR3 end, and the germline J gene provides the missing end. This sequence joins TRBV1 and TRBJ2-7, with a tentative D call TRBD2 (6 bases). This CDR3 is built from 12 residues. Germline V lookup: CDR1 NSQYPW, CDR2 LRSPGD (reference sequence). The CDR3 bases that were read are TGCACCTGCAGTGCCGACTGGTAT. Translated: CTCSADWY. The entire CDR3 reads CTCSADWYEQYF.

Only a few counts were recorded for this clone. These gene names are mouse names. The CDR3 extends 4 residues past the end of the read, so its final part is completed from the germline J gene. The genes are TRBV19 and TRBJ2-7; perhaps TRBD1 as D (5 bases). This CDR3 has 12 amino acids. Germline CDR1 and CDR2: FNHDT and SITEND (reference sequence). CDR3 protein: CASSPDTYEQYF. CDR3 DNA, as far as it was read: TGTGCCAGCAGTCCGGACACGTAT. The complete variable domain, with remaining parts taken from reference TRBV19 and TRBJ2-7, reads GGIITQTPKFLIGQEGQKLTLKCQQNFNHDTMYWYRQDSGKGLRLIYYSITENDLQKGDLSEGYDASREKKSSFSLTVTSAQKNEMAVFLCASSPDTYEQYFGPGTRLTVL.

This clone has only a few counts. The germline and genes are mouse ones. The missing CDR3 end, 4 residues past where the read stops, is filled in from the germline J gene. The gene calls are TRBV1 and TRBJ2-3, with TRBD2 matching over 8 bases. Germline V lookup: CDR1 NSQYPW, CDR2 LRSPGD (reference sequence). V shed 3 bases and J 1 base; nucleotides not matched to a gene: 3. This CDR3 is 15 amino acids long. CDR3 sequence: CTCSAGGAGAETLYF. The sequenced part of the CDR3 DNA is TGCACCTGCAGTGCCGGGGGGGCGGGTGCAGAA.

Regarding this clone: Gene names denote mouse genes. The read ends 4 residues before the CDR3 terminus; that terminus is restored from the germline J gene. The chain has TRBV13-1 and TRBJ2-3, with D possibly matching TRBD1 (5 bases). The ends were cut back, 0 bases at V and 1 base at J, with 9 bases in the middle. Germline loops: CDR1 NSHNY, CDR2 SYGAGN. This CDR3 is 15 amino acids long. The covered CDR3 bases are TGTGCCAGCAGTGATGAAGGGGAGGGTGCAGAA. Protein: CASSDEGEGAE. The full CDR3 sequence reads CASSDEGEGAETLYF.

To note about this clone: Gene names are the mouse ones. The CDR3 end lies 4 residues beyond the end of the read and is filled in from the germline J gene. The chain is built from TRBV1 and TRBJ2-3, with 7 positions matching TRBD1. CDR3 length: 16 amino acids. With V trimmed by 1 base and J by 0 bases, 4 bases remained unmatched. In germline, CDR1 is NSQYPW, CDR2 LRSPGD (reference sequence). This CDR3 is CTCSAVGTDSAETLYF. Incomplete CDR3 DNA: TGCACCTGCAGTGCAGTCGGGACAGATAGTGCAGAA.

This clone was seen a few times. Gene names are mouse gene names. From the germline J gene comes the end of the CDR3, since the read stops 4 residues before it. V and J are TRBV13-3 and TRBJ2-7; 9 positions match TRBD2. The germline CDR1 and CDR2 sequences are NNHDY and SYVADS. V trimming: 0 bases; J trimming: 3 bases; junction bases outside the gene matches: 4. This CDR3 is 15 amino acids long. The chain's CDR3 is CASSDAMGLGYEQYF. The CDR3 DNA, read in part, is TGTGCCAGCAGTGATGCTATGGGACTGGGCTAT.

This clone was counted ten times or more. Here the gene names and germline are mouse. From the germline J gene comes the end of the CDR3, since the read stops 4 residues before it. The J gene is TRBJ2-5, the V gene TRBV1, with unresolved D. The CDR3 is 12 residues long. Germline CDR1 and CDR2: NSQYPW and LRSPGD (reference sequence). CDR3 DNA, as far as it was read: TGCACCTGCAGTGCAGACAGGGAC. Residues: CTCSADRD. The CDR3 reads in full as CTCSADRDTQYF.